These T cell receptor beta chains were read from a single sample in a study of CD8 T cells in ankylosing spondylitis. TCRdb called the 5' RACE reads again in MiXCR, with one record for every CDR3 protein. This table has 190,000 or so distinct CDR3 sequences, around 13% appearing once. Sequencing was performed on blood, either unsorted or a sorted T cell fraction (not recorded which). These receptors came from a male donor with ankylosing spondylitis or in good health (not recorded which). CDR3s include the opening cysteine and the closing phenylalanine or tryptophan. The order of the fields is clone size, V gene, D gene, J gene, CDR3 DNA, CDR3 protein. The D gene is left open where the match is weak. Not every row has a clone size; where given, it reads once, few, many or a size class.

clone_size: -
v_call: TRBV12-3/TRBV12-4
d_call: -
j_call: TRBJ2-5
cdr3_nt: TGTGCCAGCAGCGCCTATTACCAAGAGACCCAGTACTTC
cdr3_aa: CASSAYYQETQYF

clone_size: few
v_call: TRBV12-3/TRBV12-4
d_call: TRBD2
j_call: TRBJ2-5
cdr3_nt: TGTGCCAGCAGTCCAGGACTAGCGGGGGGTTCTGGGGCCCAGTACTTC
cdr3_aa: CASSPGLAGGSGAQYF

clone_size: -
v_call: TRBV7-9
d_call: TRBD2
j_call: TRBJ2-5
cdr3_nt: TGTGCCAGCAGCAACCCCTCAGCGGGGCATTACCAAGAGACCCAGTACTTC
cdr3_aa: CASSNPSAGHYQETQYF

clone_size: -
v_call: TRBV18
d_call: -
j_call: TRBJ1-4
cdr3_nt: TGTGCCAGCTCACCTGGGACAAATGAAAAACTGTTTTTT
cdr3_aa: CASSPGTNEKLFF

clone_size: many
v_call: TRBV15
d_call: TRBD2
j_call: TRBJ2-3
cdr3_nt: TGTGCCACCAGCAGAGATAGCGGGAGCCCAGATACGCAGTATTTT
cdr3_aa: CATSRDSGSPDTQYF

clone_size: few
v_call: TRBV11-3
d_call: -
j_call: TRBJ2-7
cdr3_nt: TGTGCCAGCAGTCAATTCCCAGGGGTCTACTCCTACGAGCAGTACTTC
cdr3_aa: CASSQFPGVYSYEQYF

clone_size: -
v_call: TRBV14
d_call: TRBD2
j_call: TRBJ2-7
cdr3_nt: TGTGCCAGCAGCCAAGAATCACGGACTAGTGCCTACGAGCAGTACTTC
cdr3_aa: CASSQESRTSAYEQYF

clone_size: few
v_call: TRBV20-1
d_call: TRBD1
j_call: TRBJ1-4
cdr3_nt: TGCAGTGCTAGATCGACAGGGGAGAATGAAAAACTGTTTTTT
cdr3_aa: CSARSTGENEKLFF

clone_size: few
v_call: TRBV11-2
d_call: TRBD2
j_call: TRBJ2-7
cdr3_nt: TGTGCCAGCAGGTCCATAGCGGGAGGGCCCGCCGAGCAGTACTTC
cdr3_aa: CASRSIAGGPAEQYF

clone_size: -
v_call: TRBV7-2
d_call: -
j_call: TRBJ2-7
cdr3_nt: TGTGCCAGCAGCCCACGAGGGGGGAGGATTAACGAGCAGTACTTC
cdr3_aa: CASSPRGGRINEQYF

clone_size: few
v_call: TRBV5-1
d_call: TRBD1
j_call: TRBJ1-5
cdr3_nt: TGCGCCAGCAGCTGGACAGGGATAAGCAATCAGCCCCAGCATTTT
cdr3_aa: CASSWTGISNQPQHF

clone_size: few
v_call: TRBV13
d_call: -
j_call: TRBJ2-5
cdr3_nt: TGTGCCAGCAGCTTAGGCCTCAGGGGAGAAGAGACCCAGTACTTC
cdr3_aa: CASSLGLRGEETQYF

clone_size: many
v_call: TRBV6-2/TRBV6-3
d_call: TRBD1
j_call: TRBJ1-1
cdr3_nt: TGTGCCAGCAGTCTACAGGGGGAACACACTGAAGCTTTCTTT
cdr3_aa: CASSLQGEHTEAFF

clone_size: many
v_call: TRBV20-1
d_call: -
j_call: TRBJ2-7
cdr3_nt: TGCAGTGCTAGTCTCGTCGGGGAGCAGTACTTC
cdr3_aa: CSASLVGEQYF

clone_size: -
v_call: TRBV28
d_call: TRBD1
j_call: TRBJ1-5
cdr3_nt: TGTGCCAGCAGTCTCAGGGGGCTGGGCAATCAGCCCCAGCATTTT
cdr3_aa: CASSLRGLGNQPQHF

clone_size: many
v_call: TRBV12-3/TRBV12-4
d_call: -
j_call: TRBJ2-1
cdr3_nt: TGTGCCAGCAGTTTTGGAGCACGGGATGAGCAGTTCTTC
cdr3_aa: CASSFGARDEQFF

clone_size: few
v_call: TRBV27
d_call: TRBD2
j_call: TRBJ2-5
cdr3_nt: TGTGCCAGCAGCAGTTTGGGGGGGTACCAAGAGACCCAGTACTTC
cdr3_aa: CASSSLGGYQETQYF